This T cell receptor (beta chain) emerged from a study of blood T cells in healthy people across ages. Whole-study context: About one barcoded beta molecule per two T cells was the capture yield of template switching.

The second PCR ran roughly 6 to 11 cycles with a sample-barcoded 5' primer and J-beta primers. Using its own MiXCR run on the 5' RACE reads, TCRdb lists one record per CDR3 protein. The table lists around 1,500,000 distinct CDR3 sequences, 25% to 30% of them singletons, with roughly 8.2% in the top ten. CDR1 is DFQATT and CDR2 is SNEGSKA in the germline V gene (reference sequence). Trimming cost V 2 bases and J 0 bases; bases outside gene matches: 10. The CDR3 is 16 residues long. This clonotype was seen repeatedly, ten times or more. The sequenced material came from blood. The origin of this receptor is a woman in her thirties in good health. This chain connects TRBV20-1 to TRBJ2-7; 7 positions agree with TRBD2. The chain's CDR3 is CSARPRGGRASYEQYF. CDR3 nucleotides: TGCAGTGCTAGACCCCGGGGAGGGCGGGCCTCCTACGAGCAGTACTTC.